This TCR beta chain is from a study of OX40 agonist ivuxolimab in advanced cancers. The wider study: Eligibility rules accepted prior anti-PD-1, anti-PD-L1 or anti-CTLA-4 therapy, and under 45% had some. Findings and limits, study-wide: Expanded clones belonging to CD8+ T cells outnumbered, on average, those of CD4+.

Measured with immunoSEQ multiplex PCR; TCRdb has only the in-frame clones, and not every one. Here the sample spans some 17,000 clones, about 83% being singletons. With 5 bases clipped from V and 7 bases from J, the junction kept 16 bases outside the gene matches. Germline CDR1 SNHLY, CDR2 FYNNEI. The CDR3 consists of 17 residues. Note on this clone: Antigen unknown.

The source material was CD4+ or CD8+ T cells sorted from blood, sampled in a trial of the OX40 agonist ivuxolimab. The V and J genes are TRBV2 and TRBJ1-5; 8 bases map to TRBD1. The TCR comes from an adult with an advanced solid tumor such as melanoma, head and neck, liver or kidney cancer. CDR3 sequence reads: CASSRGQGSQSWQPQHF. In DNA, the CDR3 is TGTGCCAGCAGTCGCGGACAGGGTTCACAATCATGGCAGCCCCAGCATTTT. The entire variable domain, with the rest obtained from reference TRBV2 and TRBJ1-5, is as follows: EPEVTQTPSHQVTQMGQEVILRCVPISNHLYFYWYRQILGQKVEFLVSFYNNEISEKSEIFDDQFSVERPDGSNFTLKIRSTKLEDSAMYFCASSRGQGSQSWQPQHFGDGTRLSIL.